The rows below give T cell receptor beta chains drawn from one sample of a study of patients and donors after allogeneic stem cell transplantation. MiXCR, run by TCRdb on the RT-PCR reads, gives a single entry per CDR3 protein. This table holds 400,000 to 450,000 distinct CDR3 sequences, 16% found once. The specimen was blood, either unsorted or a sorted T cell fraction (not recorded which). The receptors were gathered from a human donor who was either an allogeneic HSCT recipient or a stem cell or donor lymphocyte infusion donor (not recorded which). It is not recorded whose cells these are; they may come from a transplant donor. The CDR3 runs from the conserved cysteine through the conserved F or W. The D gene is left open where the match is weak. A row's size may be missing; if present it is once, few, many or a size class.

j_call: TRBJ2-2; cdr3_length: 15; clone_size: few; d_call: NA; v_call: TRBV21-1; cdr3_nt: TGTGCCAGCAACGGACAGAGATTTTACACCGGGGAGCTGTTTTTT; cdr3_aa: CASNGQRFYTGELFF
j_call: TRBJ2-1; cdr3_length: 15; clone_size: NA; d_call: TRBD1; v_call: TRBV5-1; cdr3_nt: TGCGCCAGCAGCTTGGAAGGGACAGGGAGAAATGAGCAGTTCTTC; cdr3_aa: CASSLEGTGRNEQFF
j_call: TRBJ1-2; cdr3_length: 15; clone_size: NA; d_call: TRBD1; v_call: TRBV12-3/TRBV12-4; cdr3_nt: TGTGCCAGCAGGGGGACAGGGTGGGGTTTTTACGGCTACACCTTC; cdr3_aa: CASRGTGWGFYGYTF
j_call: TRBJ1-5; cdr3_length: 15; clone_size: few; d_call: NA; v_call: TRBV4-3; cdr3_nt: TGCGCCAGCAGCCAAGATTCTAAGGCCGTACAGCCCCAGCATTTT; cdr3_aa: CASSQDSKAVQPQHF
j_call: TRBJ2-7; cdr3_length: 13; clone_size: NA; d_call: NA; v_call: TRBV10-3; cdr3_nt: TGTGCCATCAGGGACTACCTTATCTACGAGCAGTACTTC; cdr3_aa: CAIRDYLIYEQYF
j_call: TRBJ2-1; cdr3_length: 16; clone_size: few; d_call: NA; v_call: TRBV29-1; cdr3_nt: TGCAGCTCCTCGAAGCGGAGACGAGGACGCTACAATGAGCAGTTCTTC; cdr3_aa: CSSSKRRRGRYNEQFF
j_call: TRBJ2-5; cdr3_length: 15; clone_size: NA; d_call: TRBD1; v_call: TRBV11-1; cdr3_nt: TGTGCCAGCAGCCCCTCCGACAGGGTTCAAGAGACCCAGTACTTC; cdr3_aa: CASSPSDRVQETQYF
j_call: TRBJ2-2; cdr3_length: 17; clone_size: few; d_call: TRBD1; v_call: TRBV7-9; cdr3_nt: TGTGCCAGCAGCTTAGGCAGAGGACAGGGGATCACCGGGGAGCTGTTTTTT; cdr3_aa: CASSLGRGQGITGELFF
j_call: TRBJ2-2; cdr3_length: 15; clone_size: NA; d_call: NA; v_call: TRBV20-1; cdr3_nt: TGCAGTGCTAGAGATCCCAGGGCGGGCACCGGGGAGCTGTTTTTT; cdr3_aa: CSARDPRAGTGELFF
j_call: TRBJ2-7; cdr3_length: 13; clone_size: few; d_call: NA; v_call: TRBV30; cdr3_nt: TGTGCCTGGAGTGTACAGGGTCCTTACGAGCAGTACTTC; cdr3_aa: CAWSVQGPYEQYF
j_call: TRBJ1-1; cdr3_length: 15; clone_size: few; d_call: TRBD1; v_call: TRBV7-2; cdr3_nt: TGTGCCAGCAGCTTTCGAGGCGACAGGGCTACTGAAGCTTTCTTT; cdr3_aa: CASSFRGDRATEAFF
j_call: TRBJ2-4; cdr3_length: 18; clone_size: few; d_call: TRBD1; v_call: TRBV6-1; cdr3_nt: TGTGCCAGCATTCTCGTCACATCTTTAATGGACAGGGGAAACATTCAGTACTTC; cdr3_aa: CASILVTSLMDRGNIQYF
j_call: TRBJ1-4; cdr3_length: 15; clone_size: few; d_call: NA; v_call: TRBV6-1; cdr3_nt: TGTGCCAGCAAGGGCCTACAGGGATTCCCGGAGAAACTGTTTTTT; cdr3_aa: CASKGLQGFPEKLFF
j_call: TRBJ1-2; cdr3_length: 11; clone_size: NA; d_call: NA; v_call: TRBV20-1; cdr3_nt: TGCAGTGCTAGAAAGGGTGGCGGCTACACCTTC; cdr3_aa: CSARKGGGYTF
j_call: TRBJ2-1; cdr3_length: 12; clone_size: many; d_call: NA; v_call: TRBV25-1; cdr3_nt: TGTGCCAGCAAGGACCTAAGGAATGAGCAGTTCTTC; cdr3_aa: CASKDLRNEQFF
j_call: TRBJ2-2; cdr3_length: 13; clone_size: few; d_call: TRBD1; v_call: TRBV12-3/TRBV12-4; cdr3_nt: TGTGCCAGCAGGAACAGGGGGGACGGGGAGCTGTTTTTT; cdr3_aa: CASRNRGDGELFF
j_call: TRBJ2-2; cdr3_length: 15; clone_size: NA; d_call: NA; v_call: TRBV7-9; cdr3_nt: TGTGCCAGCAGCTTAGGGGGACAAAACACCGGGGAGCTGTTTTTT; cdr3_aa: CASSLGGQNTGELFF
j_call: TRBJ2-7; cdr3_length: 15; clone_size: NA; d_call: TRBD1; v_call: TRBV20-1; cdr3_nt: TGCAGTGCTTCAGGGGGAACGGGGCTCTCCTACGAGCAGTACTTC; cdr3_aa: CSASGGTGLSYEQYF
j_call: TRBJ2-7; cdr3_length: 13; clone_size: many; d_call: TRBD1; v_call: TRBV20-1; cdr3_nt: TGCAGTGCAAGGACAGGGACCTCCTACGAGCAGTACTTC; cdr3_aa: CSARTGTSYEQYF
j_call: TRBJ2-3; cdr3_length: 16; clone_size: NA; d_call: NA; v_call: TRBV6-1; cdr3_nt: TGTGCCAGCAGTGAATCTACTGGACGGAGGGAGGATACGCAGTATTTT; cdr3_aa: CASSESTGRREDTQYF
j_call: TRBJ2-1; cdr3_length: 15; clone_size: few; d_call: TRBD2; v_call: TRBV7-2; cdr3_nt: TGTGCCAGCAGCCCGGGACTAGCGGGGGGGCCCGGGCAGTTCTTC; cdr3_aa: CASSPGLAGGPGQFF
j_call: TRBJ1-2; cdr3_length: 13; clone_size: NA; d_call: NA; v_call: TRBV6-1; cdr3_nt: TGTGCCAGCAGTGAGGACGGATTCTATGGCTACACCTTC; cdr3_aa: CASSEDGFYGYTF